This TCR beta chain was identified in a study of shared clonotypes between healthy human individuals. Sequencing used immunoSEQ multiplex PCR; TCRdb keeps in-frame clones, though not all of them. Here the sample spans some 1,400,000 clones, around 95% being singletons. Germline CDR1 and CDR2: SGHVS and FQNEAQ. The CDR3 contains 17 residues. V was pared by 0 bases and J by 8 bases, with 19 bases between. V and J are TRBV7-8 and TRBJ1-4; D possibly corresponds to TRBD1 (5 bases). The specimen sequenced was naive CD4+ T cells sorted from blood. Described subset: CD45RA+ positively selected. The receptor was derived from a man aged 30 to 45 in good health. The DNA of the CDR3 is TGTGCCAGCAGCTTAGCGAGGGGTGGCTCGATAGGGGAAAAACTGTTTTTT. Its protein product is CASSLARGGSIGEKLFF.